This T cell receptor (beta chain) derives from a study of response to subunit inactivated influenza vaccine (dated by TCRdb to 2016 to 2018). Regarding the research as a whole: The study used deep quantitative T cell receptor repertoire profiling to track responses to a trivalent subunit inactivated influenza vaccine.

A distance of 13 bases separates the germline ends of V and J, which lose 5 bases and 5 bases respectively. The CDR3 starts with the cysteine, ends with the phenylalanine, and has 13 residues. The entry retains the CDR3 DNA only, 39 bases that are in frame from base 1. What the authors observed across the whole study: The authors suggested that each seasonal influenza vaccination may recruit only a limited number of new T cells.

A note on this clonotype: Its antigen is not yet known. Base qualities are not provided; no much larger clone lies one nucleotide away.

Library method: RT-PCR. Instrument used: Illumina HiSeq 2500. Starting from the raw public reads, TCRdb applied fastp trimming at Q25, assembled clones with MiXCR and retained in-frame beta chains. A single entry per CDR3 protein holds the most common genes and DNA from its merged rows. This sample gives around 710,000 distinct CDR3 sequences in total; approximately 15% of them show up just once. The ten largest clones represent around 6.5% of the sample. The chain joins TRBV12-3 or TRBV12-4 to TRBJ2-7; a tentative D match to TRBD1 spans 6 bases. The sequence derives from a man in his fifties or sixties who received an inactivated influenza vaccine. Donor details come from another sample of the same person, matched by shared clones. The specimen was PBMCs from blood, collected 14 to 15 days before vaccination. The CDR3 protein sequence reads: CASSSRTVDEQYF. The DNA is TGTGCCAGCAGTAGCAGGACAGTGGACGAGCAGTACTTC.